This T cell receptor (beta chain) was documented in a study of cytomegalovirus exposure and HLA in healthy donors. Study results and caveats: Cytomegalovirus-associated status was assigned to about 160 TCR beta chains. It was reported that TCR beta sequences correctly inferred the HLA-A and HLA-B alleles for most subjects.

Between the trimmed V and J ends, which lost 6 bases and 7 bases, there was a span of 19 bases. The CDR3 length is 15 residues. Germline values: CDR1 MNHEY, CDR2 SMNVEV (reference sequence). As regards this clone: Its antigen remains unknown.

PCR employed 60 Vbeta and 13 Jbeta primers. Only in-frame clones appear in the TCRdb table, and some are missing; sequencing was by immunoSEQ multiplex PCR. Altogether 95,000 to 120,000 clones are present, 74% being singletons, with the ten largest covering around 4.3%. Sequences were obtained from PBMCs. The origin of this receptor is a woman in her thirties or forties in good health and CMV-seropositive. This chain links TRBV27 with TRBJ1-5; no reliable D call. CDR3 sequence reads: CASRASGTSVQPQHF. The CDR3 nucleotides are TGTGCCAGCAGAGCGAGCGGTACCTCGGTCCAGCCCCAGCATTTT.